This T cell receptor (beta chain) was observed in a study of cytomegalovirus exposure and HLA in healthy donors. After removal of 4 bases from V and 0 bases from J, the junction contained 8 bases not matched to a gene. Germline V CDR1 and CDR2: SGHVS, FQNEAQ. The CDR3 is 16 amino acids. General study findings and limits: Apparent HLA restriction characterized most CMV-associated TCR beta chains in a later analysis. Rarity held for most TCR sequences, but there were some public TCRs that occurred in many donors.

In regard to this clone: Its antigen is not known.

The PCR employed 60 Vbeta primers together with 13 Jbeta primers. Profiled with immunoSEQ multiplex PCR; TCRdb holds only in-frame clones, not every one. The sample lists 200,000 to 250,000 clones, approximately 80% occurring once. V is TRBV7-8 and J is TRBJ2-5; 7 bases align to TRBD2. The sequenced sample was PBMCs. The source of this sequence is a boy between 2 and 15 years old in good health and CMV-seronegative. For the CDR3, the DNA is TGTGCCAGCAGCTCCCTAGCGGAGGAGTACCAAGAGACCCAGTACTTC. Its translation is CASSSLAEEYQETQYF.